Below, 3 T cell receptor beta chains from the same sample are listed, as sequenced in a study of cytomegalovirus exposure and HLA in healthy donors. The PCR contained 60 Vbeta and 13 Jbeta primers. This table comes from immunoSEQ multiplex PCR, and its TCRdb copy is limited to in-frame clones, with some not included. Among some 60,000 clones listed, about 83% were seen once. The source material was PBMCs. The receptors shown here come from a human donor in good health.

This clone turned up a few times. V usage is TRBV4-1 and J usage is TRBJ1-1; 7 bases fit TRBD1. Trimming cost V 4 bases and J 5 bases; bases outside gene matches: 7. CDR1 is MGHRA, CDR2 YSYEKL, per germline. This CDR3 contains 14 residues. The CDR3, as DNA: TGCGCCAGCAGCCCCGTCTCGACAGGGACTGAAGCTTTCTTT. Amino acid sequence: CASSPVSTGTEAFF.

The chain is built from TRBV11-2 and TRBJ2-2; a weak D match, TRBD2 (5 bases). The germline CDR1 and CDR2 sequences are SGHAT and FQNNGV. The CDR3 extends over 15 amino acids. Trimming removed 4 bases at V and 6 bases at J, with 15 bases between. The CDR3 DNA is TGTGCCAGCAGCTCTCAGCCGCGGGTCGCCGGGGAGCTGTTTTTT. It encodes CASSSQPRVAGELFF.

The rearrangement links TRBV7-2 to TRBJ2-1; unclear D gene. The germline CDR1 and CDR2 sequences are SGHTA and FQGNSA. V gave up 3 bases and J gave up 6 bases, with 6 bases separating them. The length of the CDR3 is 12 residues. CDR3 residues: CASSLHFNEQFF. The CDR3 DNA reads TGTGCCAGCAGCTTGCACTTCAATGAGCAGTTCTTC.